This T cell receptor (beta chain) was sequenced for a study of T cell responses to AZD1222 COVID-19 vaccine. With 7 bases clipped from V and 6 bases from J, the junction kept 6 bases outside the gene matches. The germline V gene encodes CDR1 SQVTM and CDR2 ANQGSEA. The CDR3 extends over 12 amino acids. This clone occurred a few times. The antigen remains unidentified. Only in-frame clones appear in the TCRdb table, and some are missing; sequencing was by immunoSEQ multiplex PCR. Of around 92,000 clones listed, about 90% are singletons. General study points: White British ancestry dominated among donors, who included more females, and clonal diversity was possibly underestimated. Among spike-specific TCRs, nearly half reportedly target unmutated variant regions. It was only 6 or 7 AZD1222 recipients who were seropositive at baseline. The study found vaccine-associated CD4 TCRs spanning spike, dominant at 160-218 and 743-854.

This receptor was identified in an adult in good health. The chain has TRBV29-1 and TRBJ2-1; 7 bases map to TRBD1. Sequenced here: peripheral blood, sampled on day 0 of AZD1222 vaccination. CDR3 residues: CSARGQFNEQFF. The CDR3 DNA reads as TGCAGCGCCCGGGGACAGTTCAATGAGCAGTTCTTC.